Below are 5 T cell receptor beta chains sequenced from a single sample in a study of T cell repertoires in cytomegalovirus infection. TCRdb reanalysed the reads using MiXCR and keeps one entry per CDR3 protein. The profile covers approximately 500,000 distinct CDR3 sequences, with roughly 10% appearing a single time and approximately 10% taken by the ten largest. The sample comprised PBMCs. The source of these receptors is a human donor in good health (CMV status not recorded). Some clones in this sample may be carry-over from other donors' samples.

This clonotype was seen a handful of times. This CDR3 is CSENLGLREQFF. CDR3 nucleotide sequence: TGCAGTGAGAATTTAGGGCTGCGTGAGCAGTTCTTC. The chain is built from TRBV20-1 and TRBJ2-1; D is unresolved. CDR3 length: 12 residues. V lost 7 bases, J lost 9 bases, and 16 bases lay in between. Germline CDR1 DFQATT, CDR2 SNEGSKA (reference sequence).

The sample holds many counts of this clonotype. The chain has TRBV7-3 and TRBJ2-1, with 13 positions matching TRBD2. V gave up 3 bases and J gave up 0 bases; unmatched junction bases: 8. Germline CDR1 reads SGHTA; CDR2 reads FQGTGA. This CDR3 region has 19 residues. This chain's CDR3 is CASSFGLAGVLPSYNEQFF. The DNA for the CDR3 is TGTGCCAGCAGCTTTGGACTAGCGGGGGTTCTACCCTCCTACAATGAGCAGTTCTTC.

This clonotype was seen ten or more times. The chain links TRBV4-2 to TRBJ1-1, with 10 bases lining up with TRBD1. Germline V gives CDR1 LGHNA, CDR2 YNFKEQ. The V gene end was trimmed by 2 bases and the J gene end by 5 bases; junction bases not matched to a gene: 5. The CDR3 contains 15 residues. The chain's CDR3 is CASSQPRDRGTEAFF. The CDR3 region has the DNA TGTGCCAGCAGCCAACCCCGGGACAGGGGAACTGAAGCTTTCTTT.

This clonotype has a handful of counts. V is TRBV2 and J is TRBJ1-1; D perhaps matches TRBD1 (5 bases). The CDR3 runs 17 residues. CDR1 and CDR2 from the germline V gene are SNHLY and FYNNEI. V lost 6 bases to trimming and J lost 2 bases, with 22 bases between them. The CDR3 loop is CASSTDRTRSVNTEAFF. The CDR3 coding sequence is TGTGCCAGCAGCACAGACAGAACTCGCTCCGTCAACACTGAAGCTTTCTTT. Combining the CDR3 with reference TRBV2 and TRBJ1-1 gives the whole variable domain EPEVTQTPSHQVTQMGQEVILRCVPISNHLYFYWYRQILGQKVEFLVSFYNNEISEKSEIFDDQFSVERPDGSNFTLKIRSTKLEDSAMYFCASSTDRTRSVNTEAFFGQGTRLTVV.

This clonotype was seen repeatedly, ten times or more. The genes are TRBV6-1 and TRBJ2-7, with a weak D call TRBD1 (6 bases). Germline values: CDR1 MNHNS, CDR2 SASEGT. CDR3 length: 15 amino acids. The V end was cut by 3 bases, the J end by 3 bases, with 15 bases between. The CDR3 spells CASSDRQVEDYEQYF. In DNA form, the CDR3 reads TGTGCCAGCAGTGACAGACAGGTAGAGGACTACGAGCAGTACTTC.